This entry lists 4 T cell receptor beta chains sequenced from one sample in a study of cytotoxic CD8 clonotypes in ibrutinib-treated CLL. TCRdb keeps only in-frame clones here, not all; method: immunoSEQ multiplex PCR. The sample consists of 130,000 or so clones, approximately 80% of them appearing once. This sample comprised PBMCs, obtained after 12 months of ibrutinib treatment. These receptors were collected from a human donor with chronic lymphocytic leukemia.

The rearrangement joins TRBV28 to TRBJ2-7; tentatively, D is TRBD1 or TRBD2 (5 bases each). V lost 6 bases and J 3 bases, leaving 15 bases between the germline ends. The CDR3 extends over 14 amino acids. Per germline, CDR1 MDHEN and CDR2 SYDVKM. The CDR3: CASRSGQDLYEQYF. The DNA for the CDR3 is TGTGCCAGCAGATCGGGGCAGGACCTCTACGAGCAGTACTTC. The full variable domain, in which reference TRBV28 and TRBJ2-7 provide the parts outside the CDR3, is DVKVTQSSRYLVKRTGEKVFLECVQDMDHENMFWYRQDPGLGLRLIYFSYDVKMKEKGDIPEGYSVSREKKERFSLILESASTNQTSMYLCASRSGQDLYEQYFGPGTRLTVT.

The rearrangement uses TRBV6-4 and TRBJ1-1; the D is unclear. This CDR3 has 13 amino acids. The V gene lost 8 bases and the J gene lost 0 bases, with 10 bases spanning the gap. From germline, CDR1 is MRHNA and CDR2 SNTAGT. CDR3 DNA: TGTGCCAGCGGACGGTTCATGAACACTGAAGCTTTCTTT. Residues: CASGRFMNTEAFF.

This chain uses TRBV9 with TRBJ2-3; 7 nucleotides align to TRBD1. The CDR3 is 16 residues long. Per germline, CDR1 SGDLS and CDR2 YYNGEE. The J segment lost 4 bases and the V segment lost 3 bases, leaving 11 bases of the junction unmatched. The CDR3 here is CASSGMTGMRPDTQYF. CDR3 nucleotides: TGTGCCAGCAGCGGCATGACAGGGATGAGGCCAGATACGCAGTATTTT.

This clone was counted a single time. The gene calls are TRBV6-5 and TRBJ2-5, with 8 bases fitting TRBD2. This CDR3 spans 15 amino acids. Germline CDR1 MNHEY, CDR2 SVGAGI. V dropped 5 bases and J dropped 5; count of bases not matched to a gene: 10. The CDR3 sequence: CASSPRVSGTETQYF. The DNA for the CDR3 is TGTGCCAGCAGTCCCCGCGTTAGCGGGACCGAGACCCAGTACTTC.